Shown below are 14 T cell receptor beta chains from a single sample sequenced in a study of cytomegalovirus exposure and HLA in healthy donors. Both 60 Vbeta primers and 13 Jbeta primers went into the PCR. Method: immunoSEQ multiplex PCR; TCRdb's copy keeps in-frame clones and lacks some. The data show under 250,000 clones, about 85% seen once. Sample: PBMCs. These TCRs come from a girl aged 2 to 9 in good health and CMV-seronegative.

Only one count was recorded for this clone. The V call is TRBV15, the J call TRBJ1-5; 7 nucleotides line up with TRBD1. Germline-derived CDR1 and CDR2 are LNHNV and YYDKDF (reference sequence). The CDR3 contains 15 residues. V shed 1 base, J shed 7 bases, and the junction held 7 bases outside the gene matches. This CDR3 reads CATSRGTGVGQPQHF. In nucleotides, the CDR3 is TGTGCCACCAGCAGAGGGACAGGCGTCGGCCAGCCCCAGCATTTT.

The CDR3 protein is CASTTSGKSYNEQFF. The CDR3 DNA is TGTGCCAGCACCACGAGCGGAAAATCCTACAATGAGCAGTTCTTC. The chain carries TRBV27 and TRBJ2-1; tentative D call: TRBD2 (5 bases). The V gene's germline CDR1 is MNHEY and CDR2 SMNVEV (reference sequence). The length of the CDR3 is 15 residues. Trimming cost V 7 bases and J 1 base, with 14 bases left between them.

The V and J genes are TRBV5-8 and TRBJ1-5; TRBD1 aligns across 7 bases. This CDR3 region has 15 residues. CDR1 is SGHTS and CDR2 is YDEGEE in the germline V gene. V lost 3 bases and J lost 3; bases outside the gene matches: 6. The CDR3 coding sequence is TGTGCCAGCAGCTCCCGGGACAGACTCAATCAGCCCCAGCATTTT. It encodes CASSSRDRLNQPQHF.

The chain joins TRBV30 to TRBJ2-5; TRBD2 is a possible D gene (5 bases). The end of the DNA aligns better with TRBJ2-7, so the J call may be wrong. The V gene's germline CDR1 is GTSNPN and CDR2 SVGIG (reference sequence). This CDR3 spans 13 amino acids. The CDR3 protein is CAWSRAAAGEQYF. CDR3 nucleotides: TGTGCCTGGAGTCGGGCGGCTGCGGGCGAGCAGTACTTC.

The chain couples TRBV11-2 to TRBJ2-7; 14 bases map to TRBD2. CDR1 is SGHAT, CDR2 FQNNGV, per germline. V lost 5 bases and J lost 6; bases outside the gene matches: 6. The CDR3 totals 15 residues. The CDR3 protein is CASSPTSGRESEQYF. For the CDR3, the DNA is TGTGCCAGCAGCCCGACTAGCGGGAGGGAAAGCGAGCAGTACTTC. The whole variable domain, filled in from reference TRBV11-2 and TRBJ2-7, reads EAGVAQSPRYKIIEKRQSVAFWCNPISGHATLYWYQQILGQGPKLLIQFQNNGVVDDSQLPKDRFSAERLKGVDSTLKIQPAKLEDSAVYLCASSPTSGRESEQYFGPGTRLTVT.

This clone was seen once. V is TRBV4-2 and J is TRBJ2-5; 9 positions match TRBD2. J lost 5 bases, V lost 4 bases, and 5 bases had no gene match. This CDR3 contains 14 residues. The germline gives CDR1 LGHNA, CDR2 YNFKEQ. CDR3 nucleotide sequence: TGTGCCAGCAGCCGGGGACTAGCCGGGGAGACCCAGTACTTC. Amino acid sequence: CASSRGLAGETQYF.

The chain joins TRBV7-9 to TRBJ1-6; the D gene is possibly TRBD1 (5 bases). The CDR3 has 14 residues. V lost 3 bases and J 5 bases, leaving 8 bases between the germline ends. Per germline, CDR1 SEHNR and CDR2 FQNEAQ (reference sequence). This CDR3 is CASSLEGNNSPLHF. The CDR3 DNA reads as TGTGCCAGCAGCTTGGAGGGGAATAATTCACCCCTCCACTTT.

The DNA of the CDR3 is TGCGCCAGCAGTGCCGGGGGGGAAGCTTTCTTT. It yields the protein CASSAGGEAFF. This sequence joins TRBV10-1 and TRBJ1-1, with a tentative D call TRBD1 (5 bases). This CDR3 is built from 11 residues. V gave up 4 bases and J gave up 8 bases, with 8 bases separating them. CDR1 and CDR2 from the germline V gene are WNHNN and SYGVQD (reference sequence).

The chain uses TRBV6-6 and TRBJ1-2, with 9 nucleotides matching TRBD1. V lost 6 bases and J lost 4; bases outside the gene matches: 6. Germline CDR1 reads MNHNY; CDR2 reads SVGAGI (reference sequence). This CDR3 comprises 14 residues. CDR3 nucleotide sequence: TGTGCCAGCAGACAGGGGGCGGGGGTCTATGGCTACACCTTC. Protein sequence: CASRQGAGVYGYTF.

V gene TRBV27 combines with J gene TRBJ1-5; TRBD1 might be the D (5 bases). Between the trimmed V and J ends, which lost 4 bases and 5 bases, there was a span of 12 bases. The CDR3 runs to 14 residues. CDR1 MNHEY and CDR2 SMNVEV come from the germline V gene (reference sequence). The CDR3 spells CASSSAAGHQPQHF. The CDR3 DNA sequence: TGTGCCAGCAGTTCGGCGGCAGGGCATCAGCCCCAGCATTTT.

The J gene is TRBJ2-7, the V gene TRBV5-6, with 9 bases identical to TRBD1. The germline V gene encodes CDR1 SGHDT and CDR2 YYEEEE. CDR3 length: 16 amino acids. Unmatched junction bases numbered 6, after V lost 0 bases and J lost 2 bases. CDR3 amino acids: CASSLALGTGTYEQYF. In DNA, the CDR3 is TGTGCCAGCAGCTTGGCTCTGGGGACAGGGACCTACGAGCAGTACTTC.

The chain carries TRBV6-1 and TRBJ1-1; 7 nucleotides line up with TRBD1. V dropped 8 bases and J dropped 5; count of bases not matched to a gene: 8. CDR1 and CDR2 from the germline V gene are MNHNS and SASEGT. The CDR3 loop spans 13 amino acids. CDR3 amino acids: CASERTGRTEAFF. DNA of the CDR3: TGTGCCAGCGAGCGGACAGGTCGGACTGAAGCTTTCTTT.

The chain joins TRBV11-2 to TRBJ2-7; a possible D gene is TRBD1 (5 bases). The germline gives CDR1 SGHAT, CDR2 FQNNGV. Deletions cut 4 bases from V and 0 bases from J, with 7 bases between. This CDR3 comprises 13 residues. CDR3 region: CASSSTASYEQYF. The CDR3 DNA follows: TGTGCCAGCAGCTCGACAGCCTCCTACGAGCAGTACTTC.

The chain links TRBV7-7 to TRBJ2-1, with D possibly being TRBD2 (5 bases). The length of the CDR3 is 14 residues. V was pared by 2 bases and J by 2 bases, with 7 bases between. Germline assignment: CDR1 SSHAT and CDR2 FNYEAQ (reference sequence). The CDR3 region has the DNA TGTGCCAGCAGCTTAAGCGGAACCTACAATGAGCAGTTCTTC. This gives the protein CASSLSGTYNEQFF.